This T cell receptor (beta chain) is drawn from a study of shared clonotypes between healthy human individuals. Points from the study as a whole: The generation probabilities recorded for non-shared clonotypes fell below those of clonotypes shared by all four donors. It was observed that 5% to 6% of naive CD4 clonotypes were shared across several donors.

On this clone: What it binds is unknown.

V was pared by 3 bases and J by 5 bases, with 6 bases of the junction left unmatched. CDR3 length equals 15 residues. Germline V gene lookup returns CDR1 SGHTA and CDR2 FQGNSA. The assay was immunoSEQ multiplex PCR, and TCRdb's table has in-frame clones only and misses some. The repertoire includes around 690,000 clones, 90% of them detected once, and 34% sits in the top ten. The sample comprised memory CD8+ T cells from PBMCs. Subset of the sample: CD45RO+ cells pooled with CCR7-negative TemRA cells. The rearrangement links TRBV7-2 to TRBJ1-1; the match to TRBD1 covers 10 bases. This receptor was obtained from a man aged 18 to 30 in good health. Some clones in this sample may be carry-over from other donors' samples. CDR3 protein: CASSLDRTGGTEAFF. For the CDR3, the DNA is TGTGCCAGCAGCTTGGATAGGACAGGGGGTACTGAAGCTTTCTTT.